A single sample gave rise to the 2 T cell receptor beta chains below, sequenced in a study of T-cell memory formation after mild COVID-19. TCRdb re-called the 5' RACE reads through MiXCR, storing one row per CDR3 protein. Of roughly 480,000 distinct CDR3 sequences detected, nearly 25% appear once; the ten largest clones hold around an eighth. The material sequenced was PBMCs or a T cell subset sorted from them (not recorded which). These receptors all come from an adult woman who had mild COVID-19 (a few samples of this study predate the infection). Cell type and time point are not known.

The V gene is TRBV7-9, the J gene TRBJ2-2; TRBD1 agrees at 7 bases. V trimming: 1 base; J trimming: 7 bases; junction bases outside the gene matches: 6. This CDR3 has 15 residues. In germline, CDR1 is SEHNR, CDR2 FQNEAQ (reference sequence). The CDR3 sequence is CASSLGRQGGGELFF. In DNA form, the CDR3 reads TGTGCCAGCAGCTTAGGGAGACAGGGCGGCGGGGAGCTGTTTTTT.

This clonotype showed up just a few times. The chain employs TRBV25-1 and TRBJ2-5; D may be TRBD1 (6 bases). The V gene lost 4 bases and the J gene lost 4 bases, with 13 bases spanning the gap. CDR1 MGHDK and CDR2 SYGVNS come from the germline V gene. The CDR3 sequence is 14 residues long. The CDR3 region has the DNA TGTGCCAGCAGTGGAACAGGGAAGTCAGAGACCCAGTACTTC. Its protein is CASSGTGKSETQYF.